A single sample gave rise to the 10 T cell receptor beta chains below, sequenced in a study of Graves' ophthalmopathy and Graves' hyperthyroidism (dated by TCRdb to the late 2010s). The data were produced on an Illumina HiSeq 2000. For repertoire sequencing, the TCR beta CDR3 regions were amplified from RNA transcripts. HTBI primers and the Qiagen OneStep RT-PCR kit were used in a first-round RT-PCR, which was followed by a second-round multiplex PCR, size selection and purification. TCRdb took the public reads, trimmed them with fastp at Q25, ran MiXCR for clone calling and kept in-frame beta chains. Each entry is one CDR3 protein sequence, shown with its most common DNA and genes. The sample table records 200,000 to 250,000 distinct CDR3 sequences; approximately 29% of these occur just once. The ten largest clones add up to approximately 9.6% of the sample. Sequencing was carried out using peripheral blood. The origin of the receptors is a man aged 45-65 years with Graves' ophthalmopathy. Donor details come from another sample of the same person, matched by shared clones.

In its sample, this clonotype was seen many times. J is TRBJ2-5 and V is TRBV5-6; TRBD2 aligns across 8 bases. This CDR3 region has 14 residues. Unmatched junction bases numbered 14, after V lost 10 bases and J lost 6 bases. Germline CDR1 reads SGHDT; CDR2 reads YYEEEE. The CDR3 spells CASIPPGGLQTQYF. The CDR3 region has the DNA TGTGCCTCGATCCCTCCGGGAGGGTTACAGACCCAGTACTTC.

This clonotype showed up many times. The chain links TRBV28 to TRBJ1-5, with a weak D call TRBD1 (5 bases). Germline-derived CDR1 and CDR2 are MDHEN and SYDVKM. V gave up 3 bases and J gave up 2 bases, with 11 bases separating them. The CDR3 length is 15 residues. The CDR3 here is CASSFTGGGNQPQHF. CDR3 nucleotide sequence: TGTGCCAGCAGTTTCACGGGGGGAGGCAATCAGCCCCAGCATTTT.

This clonotype was found many times. This chain connects TRBV4-3 to TRBJ1-2, with D possibly being TRBD1 (6 bases). Trimming took 0 bases from V and 5 from J, leaving 16 bases between them. The CDR3 spans 16 residues. Germline CDR1 and CDR2: LGHNA and YSLEER. The CDR3 DNA reads TGCGCCAGCAGCCAAGATCACAGGGCGGACTTTTATGGCTACACCTTC. This codes for CASSQDHRADFYGYTF.

J is TRBJ1-5 and V is TRBV12-3 or TRBV12-4; D is undetermined. The V end was cut by 7 bases, the J end by 5 bases, with 12 bases between. CDR3 size: 13 residues. The CDR3 region has the DNA TGTGCCAGCAATAACATGGGCTATCAGCCCCAGCATTTT. This translates into CASNNMGYQPQHF.

The genes are TRBV6-5 and TRBJ1-1, with D possibly matching TRBD1 (6 bases). The CDR3 length is 15 residues. V was trimmed by 4 bases and J by 5 bases, leaving 17 bases between them. Germline loops: CDR1 MNHEY, CDR2 SVGAGI. CDR3 sequence reads: CASSFSFRGSTEAFF. CDR3 nucleotide sequence: TGTGCCAGCAGTTTCAGTTTCAGGGGATCGACTGAAGCTTTCTTT.

This clonotype was recorded at least ten times. The V call is TRBV29-1, the J call TRBJ2-7; D gene uncertain. This CDR3 spans 12 amino acids. Germline loops: CDR1 SQVTM, CDR2 ANQGSEA. V was cut by 2 bases and J by 1 base, with 6 bases left in between. The CDR3 loop reads CSVEFQSYEQYF. Here the CDR3 DNA reads TGCAGCGTTGAATTCCAGTCCTACGAGCAGTACTTC.

This clonotype appeared once. This sequence joins TRBV11-1 and TRBJ2-7; 9 nucleotides match TRBD2. Trimming cost V 1 base and J 1 base; bases outside gene matches: 8. CDR3 length: 17 residues. The germline gives CDR1 SGHAT, CDR2 FQDESV (reference sequence). The CDR3 DNA reads TGTGCCAGCAGCTTAGTAGGTAGCGGGAGTGGATCCTACGAGCAGTACTTC. Amino acids: CASSLVGSGSGSYEQYF.

This clonotype was seen at least ten times. The chain employs TRBV7-2 and TRBJ2-5, with D perhaps matching TRBD1 or TRBD2 (6 bases each). V lost 5 bases and J lost 14, with 30 bases in between. The germline V gene encodes CDR1 SGHTA and CDR2 FQGNSA. This CDR3 has 16 residues. The chain's CDR3 is CASSGQSGGGKRPSYF. CDR3 bases: TGTGCCAGCAGCGGCCAAAGCGGAGGGGGGAAGAGACCCAGCTACTTC.

Many counts were recorded for this clonotype. J is TRBJ2-7 and V is TRBV11-3; D may be TRBD1 (5 bases). The CDR3 has 13 amino acids. Germline loops: CDR1 SGHNT, CDR2 YENEEA. V lost 11 bases to trimming and J lost 1 base, with 15 bases between them. This CDR3 reads CASRGTGSYEQYF. The CDR3 nucleotides read TGTGCCTCCCGAGGAACAGGTTCCTACGAGCAGTACTTC. The full variable domain, with the rest looked up from reference TRBV11-3 and TRBJ2-7, is EAGVVQSPRYKIIEKKQPVAFWCNPISGHNTLYWYLQNLGQGPELLIRYENEEAVDDSQLPKDRFSAERLKGVDSTLKIQPAELGDSAVYLCASRGTGSYEQYFGPGTRLTVT.

This clonotype has a count of ten or more. The genes are TRBV5-6 and TRBJ1-1; unclear D gene. V was shortened by 7 bases and J by 0 bases, with 7 bases between the two germline ends. Germline lookup yields CDR1 SGHDT and CDR2 YYEEEE. The CDR3 loop spans 12 amino acids. This chain's CDR3 is CASSEMNTEAFF. CDR3 coding DNA: TGTGCCAGCTCCGAGATGAACACTGAAGCTTTCTTT.